The clone carrying this T cell receptor beta chain was recorded a few times. The record originates from a study of blood T cells in healthy people across ages. The CDR3 is 18 amino acids. V lost 5 bases, J lost 4 bases, and 18 bases stayed unmatched. Samples had at least 6 million PBMCs isolated from them. The use of a sample-barcoded 5' primer and a J-beta primer mix characterized a second PCR of roughly 6 to 12 cycles. TCRdb redid the calling of the 5' RACE reads with MiXCR, one entry per CDR3 protein. This sample has approximately 1,700,000 distinct CDR3 sequences, with about 39% found just once. The chain joins TRBV12-3 or TRBV12-4 to TRBJ2-5; TRBD2 agrees at 8 bases. The specimen sequenced was blood. This TCR came from a human donor in good health. This chain's CDR3 is CASSPFWAGGRARETQYF. CDR3 DNA: TGTGCCAGCAGTCCCTTTTGGGCGGGGGGACGTGCACGAGAGACCCAGTACTTC.